This paragraph reports one T cell receptor beta chain. The record originates from a study of blood T cell repertoires in COVID-19. In the study overall: T cells, B-cell-depleted T cells, or PBMCs supplied cDNA or gDNA.

Two negative PCRs, clearance, or symptom resolution had been documented for recovered Cohort 3 donors. V trimming: 5 bases; J trimming: 3 bases; junction bases outside the gene matches: 10. Germline V gene sequence: CDR1 LNHDA, CDR2 SQIVND (reference sequence). There are 16 residues in the CDR3. TCRdb's copy holds only in-frame clones and misses some; the assay was immunoSEQ multiplex PCR. The data contain approximately 200,000 clones, 85% of them singletons. The chain carries TRBV19 and TRBJ2-5, with 9 bases aligning to TRBD2. The clonotype originates from a man aged 35-49 years who had recovered from COVID-19. The sequenced sample consisted of PBMCs or T cells enriched from blood (not recorded which). DNA of the CDR3: TGTGCCAGTAGTTCATACAGGCCTAGCGGGAAAGAGACCCAGTACTTC. It codes for CASSSYRPSGKETQYF.